What follows are 9 T cell receptor beta chains derived from one specimen sequenced in a study of shared clonotypes between healthy human individuals (dated by TCRdb to 2020 to 2022). Library prep was done by the immunoSEQ multiplex PCR assay. The clones in this table, taken by TCRdb from immuneACCESS, are in-frame only. Not every clone is retained; where verified, under half of the shortfall comes from an unresolved V gene, and the cause of the rest is unknown. For this sample the table gives roughly 1,100,000 clones, of which around 76% were detected only once. The top ten constitute 1.4% of the sample. Sequencing was carried out using memory CD4+ T cells sorted from blood. Per the publication, the cell subset or site label means: CD45RA-negative fraction. These receptors all come from a man between 18 and 35 years old in good health.

V is TRBV5-6 and J is TRBJ2-1; perhaps D is TRBD1 or TRBD2 (5 bases each). In germline, CDR1 is SGHDT, CDR2 YYEEEE. This CDR3 comprises 16 residues. Trimming cost V 4 bases and J 0 bases, with 14 bases left between them. The CDR3 reads CASSEGPVSSYNEQFF. Here the CDR3 DNA reads TGTGCCAGCAGCGAGGGACCCGTAAGCTCCTACAATGAGCAGTTCTTC.

This clone was seen once. This specimen includes other DNA sequences encoding the same CDR3. This rearrangement joins TRBV19 to TRBJ2-5; D gene uncertain. Deletions cut 3 bases from V and 1 base from J, with 6 bases between. CDR1 and CDR2 from the germline V gene are LNHDA and SQIVND (reference sequence). There are 13 residues in the CDR3. CDR3 DNA sequence: TGTGCCAGTAGTATCGGCGGCCAAGAGACCCAGTACTTC. It encodes CASSIGGQETQYF.

Of note for this clone: The same CDR3 can be traced to other DNA sequences in this sample. The chain combines TRBV5-1 with TRBJ2-3, with D possibly being TRBD1 (5 bases). Germline-derived CDR1 and CDR2 are SGHRS and YFSETQ. Trimming removed 1 base from V and 0 bases from J, with 9 bases in between. CDR3 length equals 15 residues. The CDR3 loop is CASSLTGKSTDTQYF. For the CDR3, the DNA is TGCGCCAGCAGCTTGACAGGAAAGAGCACAGATACGCAGTATTTT.

CDR3 bases: TGTGCCAGCAGCTCCTTGGGGGTAATCCACGAGCAGTACTTC. It encodes CASSSLGVIHEQYF. The chain couples TRBV7-9 to TRBJ2-7; D tentatively reads TRBD1 or TRBD2 (5 bases each). V lost 4 bases and J lost 5, with 15 bases in between. Germline CDR1 and CDR2: SEHNR and FQNEAQ (reference sequence). This CDR3 spans 14 amino acids.

This clone was seen only a few times. The chain has TRBV5-8 and TRBJ1-2; D call uncertain. Germline CDR1 SGHTS, CDR2 YDEGEE. The V end lost 0 bases, the J end lost 2 bases, and 8 bases lay between the germline ends. This CDR3 has 14 residues. The CDR3 DNA sequence: TGTGCCAGCAGCTTGGGACTGATCAACTATGGCTACACCTTC. Its protein is CASSLGLINYGYTF.

This clone has only a few counts. The chain links TRBV5-1 to TRBJ2-7; 15 bases line up with TRBD2. This CDR3 has 17 amino acids. The V segment lost 5 bases and the J segment 6 bases; nucleotides outside the gene matches: 12. The germline CDR1 and CDR2 sequences are SGHRS and YFSETQ. CDR3 nucleotides: TGCGCCAGCAGGGTTGGACGGACTAGCGGGAGGGAAGTCGAGCAGTACTTC. Encoded protein: CASRVGRTSGREVEQYF.

This clone was seen more than once but under ten times. This chain links TRBV30 with TRBJ2-5, with D perhaps assigned TRBD1 or TRBD2 (5 bases each). Trimming stripped 4 bases from V and 4 bases from J, with 13 bases between. Germline loops: CDR1 GTSNPN, CDR2 SVGIG (reference sequence). The CDR3 totals 13 residues. CDR3 sequence: CAWNTGPGETQYF. The CDR3, as DNA: TGTGCCTGGAATACGGGGCCGGGAGAGACCCAGTACTTC.

This rearrangement joins TRBV7-2 to TRBJ2-5; TRBD2 aligns across 7 bases. Trimming took 6 bases from V and 4 from J; bases not matched to a gene: 8. CDR1 and CDR2 from the germline V gene are SGHTA and FQGNSA. CDR3 length equals 14 residues. The CDR3 region is CASSRPGGLETQYF. CDR3 coding DNA: TGTGCCAGCAGTCGCCCGGGAGGCCTAGAGACCCAGTACTTC.

The rearrangement joins TRBV18 to TRBJ2-2; 8 bases align to TRBD1. Germline V lookup: CDR1 KGHSH, CDR2 LQKENI. The CDR3 sequence is 16 residues long. With V trimmed by 6 bases and J by 2 bases, 8 bases remained unmatched. Here the CDR3 reads CASSLFGQGNTGELFF. Here the CDR3 DNA reads TGTGCCAGCTCCCTCTTCGGACAGGGCAACACCGGGGAGCTGTTTTTT.